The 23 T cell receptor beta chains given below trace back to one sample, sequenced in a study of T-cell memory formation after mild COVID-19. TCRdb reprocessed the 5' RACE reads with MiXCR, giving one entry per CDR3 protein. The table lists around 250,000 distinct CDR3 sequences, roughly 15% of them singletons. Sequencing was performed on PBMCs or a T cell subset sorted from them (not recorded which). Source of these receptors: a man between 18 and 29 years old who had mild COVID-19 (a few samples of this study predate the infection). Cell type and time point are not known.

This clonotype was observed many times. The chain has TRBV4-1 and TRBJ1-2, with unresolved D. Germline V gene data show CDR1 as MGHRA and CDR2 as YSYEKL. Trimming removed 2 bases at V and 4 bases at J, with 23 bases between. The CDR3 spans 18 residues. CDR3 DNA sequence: TGCGCCAGCAGCCAAACGTACCCTCAGGTGCTAGTTGGCTATGGCTACACCTTC. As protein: CASSQTYPQVLVGYGYTF.

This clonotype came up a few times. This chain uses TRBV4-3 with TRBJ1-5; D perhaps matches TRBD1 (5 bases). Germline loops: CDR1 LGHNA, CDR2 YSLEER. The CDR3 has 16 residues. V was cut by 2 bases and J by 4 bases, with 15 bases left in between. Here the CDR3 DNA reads TGCGCCAGCAGCCAAACGATTTGGGACGGGAATCAGCCCCAGCATTTT. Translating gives CASSQTIWDGNQPQHF.

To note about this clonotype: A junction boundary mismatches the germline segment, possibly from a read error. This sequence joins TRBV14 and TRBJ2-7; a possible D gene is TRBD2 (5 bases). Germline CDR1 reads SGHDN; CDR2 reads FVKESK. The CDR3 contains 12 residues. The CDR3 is CASSQVEGFCDF. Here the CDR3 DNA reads TGTGCCAGCAGCCAAGTAGAGGGTTTTTGCGACTTC.

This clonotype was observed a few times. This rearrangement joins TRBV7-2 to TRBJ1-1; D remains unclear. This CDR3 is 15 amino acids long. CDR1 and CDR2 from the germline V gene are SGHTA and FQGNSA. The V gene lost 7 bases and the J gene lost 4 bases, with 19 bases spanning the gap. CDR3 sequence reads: CASTLILLEGTEAFF. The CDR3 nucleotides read TGTGCCAGCACCCTTATACTTTTGGAGGGCACTGAAGCTTTCTTT.

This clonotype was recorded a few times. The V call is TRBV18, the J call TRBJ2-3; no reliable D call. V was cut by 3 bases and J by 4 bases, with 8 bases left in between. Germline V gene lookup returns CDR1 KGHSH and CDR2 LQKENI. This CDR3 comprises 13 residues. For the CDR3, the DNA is TGTGCCAGCTCACCCAGCGAGCCAGATACGCAGTATTTT. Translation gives CASSPSEPDTQYF.

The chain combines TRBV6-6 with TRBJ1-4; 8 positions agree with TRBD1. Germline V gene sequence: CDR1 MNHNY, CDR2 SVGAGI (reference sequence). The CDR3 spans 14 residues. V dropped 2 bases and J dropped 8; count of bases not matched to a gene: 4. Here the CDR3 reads CASSYGQGDEKLFF. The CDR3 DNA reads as TGTGCCAGCAGTTACGGACAGGGCGACGAAAAACTGTTTTTT.

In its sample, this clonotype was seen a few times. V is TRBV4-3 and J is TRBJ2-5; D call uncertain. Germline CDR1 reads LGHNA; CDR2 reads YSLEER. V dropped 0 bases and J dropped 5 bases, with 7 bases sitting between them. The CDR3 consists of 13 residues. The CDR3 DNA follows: TGCGCCAGCAGCCAAGATGCGTGGGAGACCCAGTACTTC. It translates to CASSQDAWETQYF.

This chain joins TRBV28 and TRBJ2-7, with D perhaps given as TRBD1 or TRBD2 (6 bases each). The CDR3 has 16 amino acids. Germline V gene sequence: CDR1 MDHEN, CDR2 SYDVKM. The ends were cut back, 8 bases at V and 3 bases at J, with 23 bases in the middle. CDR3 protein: CASPRRGVSLCYEQYV. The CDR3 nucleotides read TGTGCCAGCCCCCGGAGGGGGGTCTCCCTCTGCTACGAGCAGTACGTC.

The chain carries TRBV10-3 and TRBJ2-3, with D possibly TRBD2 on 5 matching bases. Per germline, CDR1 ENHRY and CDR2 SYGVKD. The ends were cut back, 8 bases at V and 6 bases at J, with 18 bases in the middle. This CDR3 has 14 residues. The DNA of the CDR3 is TGTGCCATCGATTCCGATATTAGCGAGGATACGCAGTATTTT. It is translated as CAIDSDISEDTQYF.

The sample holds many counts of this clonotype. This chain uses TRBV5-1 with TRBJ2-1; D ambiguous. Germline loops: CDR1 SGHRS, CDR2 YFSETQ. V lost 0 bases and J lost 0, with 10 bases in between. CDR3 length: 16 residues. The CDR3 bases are TGCGCCAGCAGCTTGGCCCCCCGAGGCTCCTACAATGAGCAGTTCTTC. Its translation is CASSLAPRGSYNEQFF.

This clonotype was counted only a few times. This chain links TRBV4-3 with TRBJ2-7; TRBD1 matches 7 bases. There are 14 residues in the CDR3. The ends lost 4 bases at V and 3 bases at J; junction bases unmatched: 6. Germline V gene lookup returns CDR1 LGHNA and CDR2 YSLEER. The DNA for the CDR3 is TGCGCCAGCAGCCCGCGACAGGGACACTACGAGCAGTACTTC. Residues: CASSPRQGHYEQYF.

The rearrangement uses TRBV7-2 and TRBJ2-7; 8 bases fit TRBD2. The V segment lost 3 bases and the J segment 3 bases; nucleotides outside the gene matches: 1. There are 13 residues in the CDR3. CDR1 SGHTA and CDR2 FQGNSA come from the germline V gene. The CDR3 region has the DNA TGTGCCAGCAGCTTCCTAGCGGGCTACGAGCAGTACTTC. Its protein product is CASSFLAGYEQYF.

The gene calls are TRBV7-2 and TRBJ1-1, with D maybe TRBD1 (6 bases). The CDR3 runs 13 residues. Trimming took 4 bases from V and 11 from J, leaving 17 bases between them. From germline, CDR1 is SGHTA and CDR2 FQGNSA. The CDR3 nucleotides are TGTGCCAGCAGCTCCCGGAGAGGGGGTGTTGCTTTCTTT. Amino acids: CASSSRRGGVAFF.

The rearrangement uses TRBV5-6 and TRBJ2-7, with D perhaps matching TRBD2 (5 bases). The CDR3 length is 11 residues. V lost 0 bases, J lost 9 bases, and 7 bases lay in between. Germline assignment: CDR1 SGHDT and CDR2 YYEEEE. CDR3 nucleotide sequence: TGTGCCAGCAGCTTGGGCGGAGGGCAGTACTTC. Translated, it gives CASSLGGGQYF.

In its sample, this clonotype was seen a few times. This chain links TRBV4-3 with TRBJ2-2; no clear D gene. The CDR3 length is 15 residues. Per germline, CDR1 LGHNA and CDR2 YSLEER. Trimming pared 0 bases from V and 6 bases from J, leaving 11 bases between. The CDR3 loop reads CASSQDDPGAGELFF. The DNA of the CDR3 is TGCGCCAGCAGCCAAGACGATCCAGGTGCCGGGGAGCTGTTTTTT.

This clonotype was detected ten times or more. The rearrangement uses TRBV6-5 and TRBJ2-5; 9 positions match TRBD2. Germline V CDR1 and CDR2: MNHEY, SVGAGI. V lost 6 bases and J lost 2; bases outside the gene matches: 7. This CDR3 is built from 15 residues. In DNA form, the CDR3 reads TGTGCCAGCAGCCTCCTAGCGGGGATTCAAGAGACCCAGTACTTC. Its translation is CASSLLAGIQETQYF.

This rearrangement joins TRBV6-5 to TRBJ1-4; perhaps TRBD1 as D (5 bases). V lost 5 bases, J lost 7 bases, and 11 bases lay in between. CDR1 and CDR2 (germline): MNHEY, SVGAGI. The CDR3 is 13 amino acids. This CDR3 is CASSGGRGEKLFF. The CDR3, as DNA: TGTGCCAGCAGTGGGGGTCGCGGTGAAAAACTGTTTTTT.

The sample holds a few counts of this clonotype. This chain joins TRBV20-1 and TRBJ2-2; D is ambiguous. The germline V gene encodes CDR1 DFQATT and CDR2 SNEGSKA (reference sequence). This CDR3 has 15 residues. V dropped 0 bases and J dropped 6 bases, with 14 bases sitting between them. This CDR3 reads CSAREAQIRPGELFF. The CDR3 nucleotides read TGCAGTGCTAGAGAAGCGCAGATAAGGCCCGGGGAGCTGTTTTTT.

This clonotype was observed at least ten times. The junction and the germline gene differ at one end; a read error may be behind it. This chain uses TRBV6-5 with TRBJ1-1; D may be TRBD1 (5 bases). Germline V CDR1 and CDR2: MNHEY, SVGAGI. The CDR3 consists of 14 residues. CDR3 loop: CASSRRDPNAEAFF. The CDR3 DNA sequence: TGTGCCAGCAGTCGACGGGACCCGAACGCTGAAGCTTTCTTT.

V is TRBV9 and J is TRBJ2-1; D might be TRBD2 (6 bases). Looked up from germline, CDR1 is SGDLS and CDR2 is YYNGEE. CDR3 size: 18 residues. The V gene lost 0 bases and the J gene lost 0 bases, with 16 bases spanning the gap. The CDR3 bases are TGTGCCAGCAGCGTAGCCCGGCTAGCGCCCAGCTCCTACAATGAGCAGTTCTTC. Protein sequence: CASSVARLAPSSYNEQFF.

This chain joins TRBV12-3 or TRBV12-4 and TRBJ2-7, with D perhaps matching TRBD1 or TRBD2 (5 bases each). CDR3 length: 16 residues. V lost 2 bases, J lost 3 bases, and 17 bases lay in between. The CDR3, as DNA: TGTGCCAGCAGTTTATTCGGGCAGGGACCTTACTACGAGCAGTACTTC. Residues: CASSLFGQGPYYEQYF.

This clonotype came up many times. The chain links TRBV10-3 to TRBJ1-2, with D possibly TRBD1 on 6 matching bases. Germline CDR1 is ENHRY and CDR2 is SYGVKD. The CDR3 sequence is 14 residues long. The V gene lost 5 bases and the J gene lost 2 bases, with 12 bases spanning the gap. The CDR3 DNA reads TGTGCCATCAGTCCCTCAGGGGAAAACTATGGCTACACCTTC. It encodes CAISPSGENYGYTF.

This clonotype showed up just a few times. In DNA form, the CDR3 reads TGTGCCATCGCCGAGACCTATGGCTACACCTTC. Amino acid sequence: CAIAETYGYTF. The chain employs TRBV6-2 or TRBV6-3 and TRBJ1-2, with no clear D. Germline V gene data show CDR1 as MNHEY and CDR2 as SVGEGT. CDR3 length: 11 residues. V shed 10 bases and J shed 4 bases, with 10 bases lying between them.